These 2 T cell receptor beta chains were sequenced from one sample in a study of blood T cell repertoires in COVID-19 (dated by TCRdb to the early 2020s). The library came from the immunoSEQ multiplex PCR assay. Entries here come from immuneACCESS through TCRdb and include only in-frame sequences with V and J called. Some clones fail to appear in such tables; in the studies checked, an unresolved V gene covers under half of the shortfall, and the cause of the remainder is unknown. This sample lists around 260,000 clones; approximately 85% were detected once. The ten largest clones add up to approximately 0.7% of the sample. The sequencing input was peripheral blood. The origin of the receptors is a human donor in a cohort sampled during active COVID-19.

The chain joins TRBV7-9 to TRBJ2-7; 7 bases fit TRBD2. After removal of 5 bases from V and 10 bases from J, the junction contained 14 bases not matched to a gene. Per the germline V gene, CDR1 is SEHNR and CDR2 is FQNEAQ (reference sequence). The CDR3 is 14 residues long. CDR3 sequence: CASSPPRTGEGQYF. The CDR3 DNA follows: TGTGCCAGCAGCCCCCCCCGGACCGGGGAGGGACAGTACTTC.

The rearrangement links TRBV24-1 to TRBJ1-2, with 7 bases that match TRBD1. Germline CDR1 is KGHDR and CDR2 is SFDVKD. The CDR3 spans 17 residues. V trimming: 9 bases; J trimming: 8 bases; junction bases outside the gene matches: 23. The CDR3 DNA reads TGTGCCACCCGGGACGGCGAGGAGAGGGGGCCGGGGTCCGGCTACACCTTC. Protein sequence: CATRDGEERGPGSGYTF.